This T cell receptor (beta chain) is drawn from a study of T cells and Merkel cell carcinoma outcomes. The method was immunoSEQ multiplex PCR; TCRdb's version includes in-frame clones alone and lacks a portion of them. The table has over 7,500 clones, approximately 80% seen once; the top ten hold over 2%. Worth noting for this clone: At one of its ends the junction is not consistent with the germline gene, which may arise from a read error.

The CDR3 covers 13 residues. Germline values: CDR1 SGHNT, CDR2 YYREEE (reference sequence). V and J are TRBV5-4 and TRBJ1-2; 7 bases fit TRBD1. This receptor was identified in a human donor with Merkel cell carcinoma. Sequencing used tumor tissue from Merkel cell carcinoma. The CDR3 reads CTSRTDRYYGYTF. The DNA of the CDR3 is TGTACCAGCAGAACGGACAGGTACTATGGCTACACCTTC.